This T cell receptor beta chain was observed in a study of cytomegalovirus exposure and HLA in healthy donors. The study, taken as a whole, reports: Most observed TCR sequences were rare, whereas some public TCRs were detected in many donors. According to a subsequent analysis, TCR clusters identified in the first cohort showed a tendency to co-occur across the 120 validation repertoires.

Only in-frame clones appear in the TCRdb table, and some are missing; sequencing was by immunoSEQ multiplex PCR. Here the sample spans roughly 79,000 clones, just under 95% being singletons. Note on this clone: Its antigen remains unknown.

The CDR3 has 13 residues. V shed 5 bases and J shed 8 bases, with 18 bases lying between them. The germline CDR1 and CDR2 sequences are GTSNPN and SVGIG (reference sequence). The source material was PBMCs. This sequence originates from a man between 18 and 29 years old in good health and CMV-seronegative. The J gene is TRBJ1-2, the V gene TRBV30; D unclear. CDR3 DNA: TGTGCCTGGGAACTAGGGCCCACGGGGGGCTACACCTTC. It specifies CAWELGPTGGYTF.